A selection of T cell receptor beta chains follows, all from one sample in a study of T cells in Graves' hyperthyroidism and ophthalmopathy. TCRdb passed the multiplex PCR reads through MiXCR, listing each CDR3 protein once. The sample carries around 700,000 distinct CDR3 sequences, 18% recorded once. Material for sequencing was blood. The receptor source for this set is a woman in her fifties or sixties with Graves' hyperthyroidism that later progressed to Graves' ophthalmopathy. The CDR3 runs from the conserved cysteine through the conserved F or W. A D gene is named only where the DNA matches it firmly.

CDR3aa: CASSPHPGLAVSNEQFF
d_gene: TRBD2
j_gene: TRBJ2-1
v_gene: TRBV7-9

CDR3aa: CASSYRTGQGIIEQFF
d_gene: TRBD1
j_gene: TRBJ2-1
v_gene: TRBV5-1

CDR3aa: CASSPTRQGRGTGELFF
d_gene: .
j_gene: TRBJ2-2
v_gene: TRBV11-3

CDR3aa: CASRSRTGSGNTIYF
d_gene: TRBD1
j_gene: TRBJ1-3
v_gene: TRBV12-3/TRBV12-4

CDR3aa: CASSRPGRSEKLFF
d_gene: .
j_gene: TRBJ1-4
v_gene: TRBV7-2

CDR3aa: CASRKQGAVSGANVLTF
d_gene: TRBD1
j_gene: TRBJ2-6
v_gene: TRBV6-1

CDR3aa: CASQTGAGTGELFF
d_gene: TRBD1
j_gene: TRBJ2-2
v_gene: TRBV27

CDR3aa: CSARQGLSGNTIYF
d_gene: .
j_gene: TRBJ1-3
v_gene: TRBV20-1

CDR3aa: CATSDLLSGSSYNEQFF
d_gene: .
j_gene: TRBJ2-1
v_gene: TRBV24-1

CDR3aa: CASFAGPPPYGYTF
d_gene: .
j_gene: TRBJ1-2
v_gene: TRBV19

CDR3aa: CASSEQGYYVYTF
d_gene: .
j_gene: TRBJ1-2
v_gene: TRBV6-2/TRBV6-3

CDR3aa: CASSDLRRQGPRSLHF
d_gene: TRBD1
j_gene: TRBJ1-6
v_gene: TRBV2

CDR3aa: CASSQVNQPQHF
d_gene: .
j_gene: TRBJ1-5
v_gene: TRBV4-1

CDR3aa: CASSAFGAPSYEQYF
d_gene: .
j_gene: TRBJ2-7
v_gene: TRBV6-1

CDR3aa: CASGGGSGDSDSGANVLTF
d_gene: .
j_gene: TRBJ2-6
v_gene: TRBV7-9

CDR3aa: CSASGGLNEQFF
d_gene: .
j_gene: TRBJ2-1
v_gene: TRBV20-1

CDR3aa: CASSPGWGMGDEQFF
d_gene: .
j_gene: TRBJ2-1
v_gene: TRBV18

CDR3aa: CASSRVRTDEAFF
d_gene: .
j_gene: TRBJ1-1
v_gene: TRBV7-8

CDR3aa: CASSLTGRGYNEQFF
d_gene: TRBD2
j_gene: TRBJ2-1
v_gene: TRBV7-3

CDR3aa: CATSTKRAGGLKTQYF
d_gene: .
j_gene: TRBJ2-5
v_gene: TRBV15

CDR3aa: CASSQEKQRSSYEQYF
d_gene: .
j_gene: TRBJ2-7
v_gene: TRBV4-1

CDR3aa: CASSLGPPGGYEQYF
d_gene: TRBD1
j_gene: TRBJ2-7
v_gene: TRBV13

CDR3aa: CASSLAGGDNEQFF
d_gene: .
j_gene: TRBJ2-1
v_gene: TRBV12-3/TRBV12-4

CDR3aa: CASSALGEGYGYTF
d_gene: .
j_gene: TRBJ1-2
v_gene: TRBV4-1

CDR3aa: CACHRSGGPRAGELFF
d_gene: .
j_gene: TRBJ2-2
v_gene: TRBV10-3

CDR3aa: CSAREQPNYGYTF
d_gene: .
j_gene: TRBJ1-2
v_gene: TRBV20-1

CDR3aa: CASSGTQGGSTEAFF
d_gene: .
j_gene: TRBJ1-1
v_gene: TRBV7-8